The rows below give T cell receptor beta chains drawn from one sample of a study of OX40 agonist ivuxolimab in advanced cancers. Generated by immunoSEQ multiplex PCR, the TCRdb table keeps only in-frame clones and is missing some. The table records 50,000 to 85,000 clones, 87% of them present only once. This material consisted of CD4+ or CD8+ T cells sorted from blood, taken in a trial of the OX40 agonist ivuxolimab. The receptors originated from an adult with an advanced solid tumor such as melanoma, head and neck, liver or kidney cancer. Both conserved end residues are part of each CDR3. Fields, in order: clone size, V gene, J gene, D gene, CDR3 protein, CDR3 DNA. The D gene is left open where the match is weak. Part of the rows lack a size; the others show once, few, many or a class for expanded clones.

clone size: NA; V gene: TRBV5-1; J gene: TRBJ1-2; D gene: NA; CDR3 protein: CASSPGEFDGYTF; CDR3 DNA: TGCGCCAGCAGCCCGGGGGAATTCGATGGCTACACCTTC
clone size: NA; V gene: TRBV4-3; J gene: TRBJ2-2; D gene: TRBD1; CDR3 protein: CASSHSSPGTGGMFTGELFF; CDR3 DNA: TGCGCCAGCAGCCATTCCTCCCCCGGGACAGGGGGCATGTTCACCGGGGAGCTGTTTTTT
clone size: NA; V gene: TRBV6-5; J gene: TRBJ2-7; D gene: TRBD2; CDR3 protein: CASASPGGGSYEQYF; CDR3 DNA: TGTGCCAGTGCGTCCCCTGGCGGGGGCTCCTACGAGCAGTACTTC
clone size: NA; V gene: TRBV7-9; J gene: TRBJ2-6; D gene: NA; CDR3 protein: CASSLAGANVLTF; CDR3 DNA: TGTGCCAGCAGCTTAGCCGGGGCCAACGTCCTGACTTTC
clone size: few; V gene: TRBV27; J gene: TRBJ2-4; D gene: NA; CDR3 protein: CASSPTQLAKNIQYF; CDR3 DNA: TGTGCCAGCAGCCCGACTCAACTAGCCAAAAACATTCAGTACTTC
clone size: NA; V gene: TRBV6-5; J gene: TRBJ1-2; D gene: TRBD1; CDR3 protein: CASSYTGTGASYTF; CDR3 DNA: TGTGCCAGCAGTTACACTGGGACAGGGGCCAGCTACACCTTC
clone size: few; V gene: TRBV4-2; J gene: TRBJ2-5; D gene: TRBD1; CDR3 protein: CASSQDRGETQYF; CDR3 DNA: TGTGCCAGCAGCCAGGACAGGGGGGAGACCCAGTACTTC
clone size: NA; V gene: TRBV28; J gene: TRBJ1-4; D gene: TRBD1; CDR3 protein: CASYTRTGRATNEKLFF; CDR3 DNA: TGTGCCAGTTATACCCGGACAGGGAGGGCAACTAATGAAAAACTGTTTTTT
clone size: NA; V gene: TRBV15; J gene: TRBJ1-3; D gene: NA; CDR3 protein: CATSRVGSGKRSGNTIYF; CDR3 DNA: TGTGCCACCAGCAGAGTGGGGAGCGGGAAACGCTCTGGAAACACCATATATTTT
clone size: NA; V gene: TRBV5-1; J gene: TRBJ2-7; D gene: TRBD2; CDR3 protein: CASRISGRAEYEQYF; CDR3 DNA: TGCGCCAGCAGAATTAGCGGGAGGGCCGAATACGAGCAGTACTTC
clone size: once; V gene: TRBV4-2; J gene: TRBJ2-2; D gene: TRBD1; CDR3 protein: CASSQEGGQGNGELFF; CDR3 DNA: TGTGCCAGCAGCCAAGAGGGCGGACAGGGGAACGGGGAGCTGTTTTTT
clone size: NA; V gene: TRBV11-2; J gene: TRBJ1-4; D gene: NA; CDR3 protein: CASSAIEKEKLFF; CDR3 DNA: TGTGCCAGCAGCGCTATAGAGAAGGAAAAACTGTTTTTT
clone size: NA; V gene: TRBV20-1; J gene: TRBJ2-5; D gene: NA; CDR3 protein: CSALSRETQYF; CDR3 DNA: TGCAGTGCTCTCAGCCGGGAGACCCAGTACTTC
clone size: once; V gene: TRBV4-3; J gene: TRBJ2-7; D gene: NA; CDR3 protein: CASSQGASYEQYF; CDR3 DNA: TGCGCCAGCAGCCAAGGGGCCTCCTACGAGCAGTACTTC
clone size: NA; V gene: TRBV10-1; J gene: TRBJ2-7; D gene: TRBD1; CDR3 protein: CASSESNRGGYEQYF; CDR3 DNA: TGCGCCAGCAGTGAGTCGAACAGGGGTGGATACGAGCAGTACTTC
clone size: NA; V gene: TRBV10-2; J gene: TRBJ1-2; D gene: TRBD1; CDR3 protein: CASTGTDGANYGYTF; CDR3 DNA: TGCGCCAGCACCGGGACAGACGGAGCTAACTATGGCTACACCTTC
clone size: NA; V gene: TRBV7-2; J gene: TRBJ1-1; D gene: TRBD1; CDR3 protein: CASSLDRMNTEAFF; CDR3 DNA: TGTGCCAGCAGCTTGGACAGGATGAACACTGAAGCTTTCTTT
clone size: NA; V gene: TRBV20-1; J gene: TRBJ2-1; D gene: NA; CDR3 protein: CSAPRLREFF; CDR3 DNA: TGCAGTGCACCGAGACTACGTGAGTTCTTC
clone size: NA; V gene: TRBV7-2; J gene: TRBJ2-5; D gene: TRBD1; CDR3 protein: CASSPLTGTQETQYF; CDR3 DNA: TGTGCCAGCAGCCCCTTGACAGGGACCCAAGAGACCCAGTACTTC
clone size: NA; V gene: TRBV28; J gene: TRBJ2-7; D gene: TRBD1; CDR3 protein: CASSDGTATFYEQYF; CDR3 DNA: TGTGCCAGCAGTGACGGGACAGCAACTTTCTACGAGCAGTACTTC
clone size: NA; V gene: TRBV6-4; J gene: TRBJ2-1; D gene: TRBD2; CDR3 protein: CASSPGWREKSGNEQFF; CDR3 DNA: TGTGCCAGCAGCCCGGGGTGGCGGGAGAAGAGTGGGAATGAGCAGTTCTTC
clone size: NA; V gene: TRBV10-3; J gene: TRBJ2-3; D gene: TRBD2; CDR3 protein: CAIGDNWQRGGSDTQYF; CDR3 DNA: TGTGCCATTGGCGATAATTGGCAGCGGGGGGGGTCAGATACGCAGTATTTT
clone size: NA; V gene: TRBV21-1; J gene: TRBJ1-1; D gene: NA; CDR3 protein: CASSNYRDMNTEAFF; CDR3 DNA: TGTGCCAGCAGCAACTACAGGGACATGAACACTGAAGCTTTCTTT
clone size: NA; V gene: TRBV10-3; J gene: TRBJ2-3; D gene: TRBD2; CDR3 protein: CAISEGLAGGPDTQYF; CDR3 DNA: TGTGCCATCAGTGAGGGACTAGCGGGGGGCCCAGATACGCAGTATTTT
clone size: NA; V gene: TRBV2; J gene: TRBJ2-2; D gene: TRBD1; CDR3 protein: CASQPGQGIGELFF; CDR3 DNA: TGTGCCAGCCAACCGGGACAGGGGATCGGGGAGCTGTTTTTT
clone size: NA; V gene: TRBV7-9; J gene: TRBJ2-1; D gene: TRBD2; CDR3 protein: CASSTRTSGEGQFF; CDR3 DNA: TGTGCCAGCAGCACCCGGACTAGCGGGGAAGGTCAGTTCTTC
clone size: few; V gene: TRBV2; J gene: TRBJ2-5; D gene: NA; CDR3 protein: CASSDSKGTQYF; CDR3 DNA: TGTGCCAGCAGTGATTCAAAGGGGACCCAGTACTTC
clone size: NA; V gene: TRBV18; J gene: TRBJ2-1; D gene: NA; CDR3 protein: CASSPGGGAGSYEQFF; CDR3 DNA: TGTGCCAGCTCGCCGGGGGGCGGAGCGGGAAGCTATGAGCAGTTCTTC
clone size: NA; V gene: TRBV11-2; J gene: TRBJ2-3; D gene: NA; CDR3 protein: CASSPPLGEDTQYF; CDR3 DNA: TGTGCCAGCAGCCCTCCTCTGGGGGAAGATACGCAGTATTTT
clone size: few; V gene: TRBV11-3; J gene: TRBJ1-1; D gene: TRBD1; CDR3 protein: CASSLLRDRFVNTEAFF; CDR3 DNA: TGTGCCAGCAGCTTATTACGGGACAGGTTTGTGAACACTGAAGCTTTCTTT
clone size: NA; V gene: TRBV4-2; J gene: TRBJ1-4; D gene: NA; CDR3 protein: CASARNPTNEKLFF; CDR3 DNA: TGTGCCAGCGCCCGAAATCCAACTAATGAAAAACTGTTTTTT
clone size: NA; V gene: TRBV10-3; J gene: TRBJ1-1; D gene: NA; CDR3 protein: CAISAGTANTEAFF; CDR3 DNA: TGTGCCATCAGCGCCGGGACGGCGAACACTGAAGCTTTCTTT
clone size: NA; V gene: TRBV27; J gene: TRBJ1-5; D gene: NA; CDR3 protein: CASSLSPSRAQPQHF; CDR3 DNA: TGTGCCAGCAGTTTATCCCCCAGCAGGGCCCAGCCCCAGCATTTT
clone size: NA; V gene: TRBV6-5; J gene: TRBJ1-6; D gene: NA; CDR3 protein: CASRADNNSPLHF; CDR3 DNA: TGTGCCAGCAGGGCAGACAATAATTCACCCCTCCACTTT
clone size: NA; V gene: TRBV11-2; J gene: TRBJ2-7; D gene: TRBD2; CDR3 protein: CASSSLGLAGARTYEQYF; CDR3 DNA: TGTGCCAGCAGCTCCCTCGGGCTAGCGGGGGCCCGAACCTACGAGCAGTACTTC
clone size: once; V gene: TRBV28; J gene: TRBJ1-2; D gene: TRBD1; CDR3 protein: CASSSIAGQGGNYGYTF; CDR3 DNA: TGTGCCAGCAGTTCTATCGCGGGACAGGGGGGGAACTATGGCTACACCTTC
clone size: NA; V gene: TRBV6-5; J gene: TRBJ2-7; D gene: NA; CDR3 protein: CASSTRGRPGEQYF; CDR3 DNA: TGTGCCAGCAGTACTCGGGGCAGACCGGGCGAGCAGTACTTC
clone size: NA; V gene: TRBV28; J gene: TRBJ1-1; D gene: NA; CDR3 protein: CASISTRGAFF; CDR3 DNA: TGTGCCAGCATCTCCACTCGGGGGGCTTTCTTT
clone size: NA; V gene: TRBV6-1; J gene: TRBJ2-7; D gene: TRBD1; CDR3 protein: CASSEPGTDTSEQYF; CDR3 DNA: TGTGCCAGCAGTGAACCTGGGACAGATACTTCCGAGCAGTACTTC
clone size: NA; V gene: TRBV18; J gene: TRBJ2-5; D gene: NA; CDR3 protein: CAGSPGGLGTQYF; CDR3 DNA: TGTGCCGGCTCACCGGGCGGGTTAGGGACCCAGTACTTC
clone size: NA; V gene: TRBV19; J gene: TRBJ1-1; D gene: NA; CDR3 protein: CASSLGISEAFF; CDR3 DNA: TGTGCCAGTAGTCTTGGCATATCTGAAGCTTTCTTT
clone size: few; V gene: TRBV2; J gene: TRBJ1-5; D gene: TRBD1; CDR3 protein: CASNLGQGRNQPQHF; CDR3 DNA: TGTGCCAGCAACTTGGGACAGGGGAGGAATCAGCCCCAGCATTTT
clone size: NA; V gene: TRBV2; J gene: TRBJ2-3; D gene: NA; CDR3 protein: CASSTAWGGTDTQYF; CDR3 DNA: TGTGCCAGCAGCACAGCGTGGGGGGGCACAGATACGCAGTATTTT
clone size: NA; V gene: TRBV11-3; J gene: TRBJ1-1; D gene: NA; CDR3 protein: CASSFPGTTFNTEAFF; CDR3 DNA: TGTGCCAGCAGCTTTCCCGGGACAACCTTCAACACTGAAGCTTTCTTT
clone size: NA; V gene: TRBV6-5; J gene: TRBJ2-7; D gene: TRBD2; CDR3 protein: CASRRLAERYEQYF; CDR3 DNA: TGTGCCAGCAGGAGACTAGCGGAGCGCTACGAGCAGTACTTC
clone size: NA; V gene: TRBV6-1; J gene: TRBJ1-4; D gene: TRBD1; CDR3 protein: CASSASTGFGEKLFF; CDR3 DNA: TGTGCCAGCAGTGCATCGACAGGGTTCGGTGAAAAACTGTTTTTT
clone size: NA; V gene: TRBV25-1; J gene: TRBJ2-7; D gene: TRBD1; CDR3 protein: CATGTANPYEQYF; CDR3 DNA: TGTGCCACGGGGACAGCTAATCCCTACGAGCAGTACTTC
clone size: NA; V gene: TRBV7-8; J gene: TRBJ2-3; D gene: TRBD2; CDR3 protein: CASSPPLPPSGRSTDTQYF; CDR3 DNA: TGTGCCAGCAGCCCCCCCCTCCCCCCGAGCGGGAGAAGCACAGATACGCAGTATTTT
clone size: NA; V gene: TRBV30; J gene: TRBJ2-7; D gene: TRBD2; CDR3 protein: CAWSTSGAFYEQYF; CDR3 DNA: TGTGCCTGGAGTACTAGCGGGGCTTTCTACGAGCAGTACTTC
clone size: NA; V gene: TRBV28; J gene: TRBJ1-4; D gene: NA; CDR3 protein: CASSSSFRGISEKLFF; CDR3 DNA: TGTGCCAGCAGTTCAAGTTTTCGGGGGATAAGTGAAAAACTGTTTTTT
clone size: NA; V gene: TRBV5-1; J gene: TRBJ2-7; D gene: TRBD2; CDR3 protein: CASSLEREVFYEQYF; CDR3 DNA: TGCGCCAGCAGCTTGGAGCGGGAGGTTTTTTACGAGCAGTACTTC
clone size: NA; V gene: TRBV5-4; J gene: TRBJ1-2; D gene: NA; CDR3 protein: CASSFDITNYGYTF; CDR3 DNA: TGTGCCAGCAGCTTTGACATAACTAACTATGGCTACACCTTC
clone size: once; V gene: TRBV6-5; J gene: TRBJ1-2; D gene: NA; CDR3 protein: CASSYGRDNYGYTF; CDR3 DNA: TGTGCCAGCAGTTACGGTAGAGATAACTATGGCTACACCTTC
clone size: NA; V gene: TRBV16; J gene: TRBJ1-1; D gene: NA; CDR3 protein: CASSPSQGMKSEAFF; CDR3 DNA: TGTGCCAGCAGCCCGAGTCAGGGGATGAAGTCTGAAGCTTTCTTT
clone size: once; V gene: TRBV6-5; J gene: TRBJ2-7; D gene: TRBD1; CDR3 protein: CASRYRDRGVYEQYF; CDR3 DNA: TGTGCCAGCAGATACCGGGACAGGGGGGTGTACGAGCAGTACTTC
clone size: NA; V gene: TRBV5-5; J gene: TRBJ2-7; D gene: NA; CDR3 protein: CASSLVSFGEQYF; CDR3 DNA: TGTGCCAGCAGCTTAGTCTCGTTTGGGGAGCAGTACTTC
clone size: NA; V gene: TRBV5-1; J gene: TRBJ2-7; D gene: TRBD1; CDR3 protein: CASSPGQADYYEQYF; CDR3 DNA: TGCGCCAGCAGCCCGGGACAGGCAGACTACTACGAGCAGTACTTC
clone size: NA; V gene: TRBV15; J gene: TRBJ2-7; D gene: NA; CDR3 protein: CATTPDRYYEQYF; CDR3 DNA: TGTGCCACCACTCCCGACCGTTACTACGAGCAGTACTTC
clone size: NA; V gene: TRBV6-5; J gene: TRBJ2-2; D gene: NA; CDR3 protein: CASRSLRNTGELFF; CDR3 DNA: TGTGCCAGCAGATCCCTGAGGAACACCGGGGAGCTGTTTTTT